Following are 20 T cell receptor beta chains from one sample sequenced in a study of T-cell memory formation after mild COVID-19 (dated by TCRdb to the early 2020s). Library construction relied on 5' RACE. The reads were generated on an Illumina NovaSeq 6000. Through fastp at Q25 and MiXCR, TCRdb rebuilt clones from the public reads, retaining in-frame beta chains. Every entry covers one CDR3 protein and lists the most common genes and DNA from its rows. The sample table contains about 290,000 distinct CDR3 sequences; only one count was recorded for roughly 15% of them. The ten largest clones represent around a fifth of the sample. The sample was PBMCs or a T cell subset sorted from them (not recorded which). All receptors come from a man aged 18 to 30 who had mild COVID-19 (a few samples of this study predate the infection). The sample titles of this study are shuffled in the database, so cell type and time point are left out; the donor was told from shared clones.

This clonotype was counted at least ten times. The rearrangement joins TRBV7-9 to TRBJ2-3; unclear D gene. V was clipped by 5 bases and J by 2 bases, with 8 bases between them. Germline V lookup: CDR1 SEHNR, CDR2 FQNEAQ (reference sequence). The CDR3 spans 13 residues. CDR3 amino acids: CASSIWATDTQYF. In DNA form, the CDR3 reads TGTGCCAGCAGCATATGGGCCACAGATACGCAGTATTTT.

The rearrangement uses TRBV29-1 and TRBJ1-1, with a weak D call TRBD1 (5 bases). Germline CDR1 SQVTM, CDR2 ANQGSEA. V was pared by 3 bases and J by 2 bases, with 10 bases between. The length of the CDR3 is 13 residues. The CDR3 DNA is TGCAGCGTTGACGGGACGGATAACACTGAAGCTTTCTTT. Encoded protein: CSVDGTDNTEAFF.

In this sample, this clonotype turned up many times. The V and J genes are TRBV5-1 and TRBJ2-3; TRBD2 matches at 7 bases. This CDR3 contains 15 residues. CDR1 is SGHRS, CDR2 YFSETQ, per germline. The J segment lost 4 bases and the V segment lost 4 bases, leaving 9 bases of the junction unmatched. The CDR3 is CASSPSGDAADTQYF. CDR3 nucleotide sequence: TGCGCCAGCAGCCCCAGCGGGGACGCTGCAGATACGCAGTATTTT.

Ten or more counts support this clonotype. This sequence joins TRBV20-1 and TRBJ2-4, with a weak D call TRBD2 (6 bases). The germline CDR1 and CDR2 sequences are DFQATT and SNEGSKA (reference sequence). The CDR3 has 14 residues. The V end was cut by 3 bases, the J end by 1 base, with 10 bases between. Here the CDR3 reads CSARASEAKNIQYF. DNA for the CDR3: TGCAGTGCTAGGGCTAGCGAGGCCAAAAACATTCAGTACTTC.

In its sample, this clonotype was seen many times. J is TRBJ2-6 and V is TRBV5-5, with D hard to call. Germline V lookup: CDR1 SGHKS, CDR2 YYEKEE (reference sequence). Trimming took off 4 bases at V and 6 bases at J, with 17 bases between the two ends. The CDR3 extends over 16 amino acids. The CDR3 loop reads CASSHARLAEANVLTF. The DNA for the CDR3 is TGTGCCAGCAGCCATGCCCGACTGGCAGAGGCCAACGTCCTGACTTTC.

This clonotype was seen ten or more times. This rearrangement joins TRBV12-3 or TRBV12-4 to TRBJ2-7, with TRBD2 identical over 7 bases. There are 12 residues in the CDR3. With 9 bases clipped from V and 3 bases from J, the junction kept 5 bases outside the gene matches. DNA of the CDR3: TGTGCCAGTGGGGAGGGTTTCTACGAGCAGTACTTC. Amino acids: CASGEGFYEQYF.

This chain uses TRBV12-3 or TRBV12-4 with TRBJ2-5; weak D call: TRBD1 (5 bases). V was cut by 5 bases and J by 4 bases, with 11 bases left in between. The CDR3 totals 13 residues. The CDR3: CASSPTQGETQYF. The CDR3, as DNA: TGTGCCAGCAGTCCCACCCAGGGAGAGACCCAGTACTTC.

This clonotype came up a few times. The V call is TRBV4-3, the J call TRBJ2-7; no firm D call. The CDR3 is 13 amino acids. Looked up from germline, CDR1 is LGHNA and CDR2 is YSLEER. Trimming took off 0 bases at V and 6 bases at J, with 9 bases between the two ends. Written as DNA, the CDR3 is TGCGCCAGCAGCCAAGAATCCCTGGCCGAGCAGTACTTC. It encodes CASSQESLAEQYF.

The chain has TRBV7-2 and TRBJ2-5, with 7 bases matching TRBD1. Germline values: CDR1 SGHTA, CDR2 FQGNSA. This CDR3 has 14 amino acids. Germline trimming cut 5 bases from V and 6 bases from J; bases unmatched to any gene: 9. CDR3 coding DNA: TGTGCCAGCAGCGGTAACAGGGGTGGGCAGACCCAGTACTTC. Protein: CASSGNRGGQTQYF.

The chain links TRBV5-6 to TRBJ2-7; D perhaps matches TRBD1 (6 bases). The CDR3 length is 14 residues. V was trimmed by 3 bases and J by 6 bases, leaving 16 bases between them. CDR1 and CDR2 from the germline V gene are SGHDT and YYEEEE. The CDR3 DNA reads as TGTGCCAGCAGCTGGACAGATCGTCTCTCCGAGCAGTACTTC. Its translation: CASSWTDRLSEQYF.

The sample holds many counts of this clonotype. The chain joins TRBV10-3 to TRBJ1-5; possible D gene TRBD1, 5 bases. This CDR3 has 13 amino acids. The germline gives CDR1 ENHRY, CDR2 SYGVKD. V shed 6 bases and J shed 1 base, with 7 bases lying between them. The chain's CDR3 is CAIRGQSNQPQHF. The CDR3 nucleotides are TGTGCCATCAGAGGACAAAGCAATCAGCCCCAGCATTTT.

V gene TRBV5-1 combines with J gene TRBJ2-2, with D perhaps matching TRBD1 or TRBD2 (5 bases each). The V end was cut by 4 bases, the J end by 2 bases, with 15 bases between. The CDR3 is 16 amino acids. Germline V gene lookup returns CDR1 SGHRS and CDR2 YFSETQ. The CDR3 sequence: CASSQGRSFNTGELFF. CDR3 DNA: TGCGCCAGCAGCCAGGGACGAAGTTTTAACACCGGGGAGCTGTTTTTT.

The chain links TRBV7-9 to TRBJ1-5; 7 bases match TRBD1. There are 15 residues in the CDR3. Looked up from germline, CDR1 is SEHNR and CDR2 is FQNEAQ (reference sequence). The junction had 5 bases not matched to a gene; V was cut back by 5 bases and J by 1 base. The CDR3: CASSKGTESNQPQHF. The CDR3 DNA is TGTGCCAGCAGCAAAGGGACAGAAAGCAATCAGCCCCAGCATTTT.

This clonotype showed up just a few times. The CDR3 bases are TGTGCCAGCAGTTACCGCCTGGGACTAGCTAGCTACAATGAGCAGTTCTTC. It is translated as CASSYRLGLASYNEQFF. The chain has TRBV6-5 and TRBJ2-1; TRBD2 matches 9 bases. Germline assignment: CDR1 MNHEY and CDR2 SVGAGI. V gave up 2 bases and J gave up 3 bases; unmatched junction bases: 8. The CDR3 contains 17 residues.

The V and J genes are TRBV5-5 and TRBJ1-5, with TRBD1 identical over 9 bases. The CDR3 is 15 residues long. Losses at the gene ends were 3 bases for V and 9 bases for J; bases not matched to a gene: 10. Germline-derived CDR1 and CDR2 are SGHKS and YYEKEE (reference sequence). CDR3 DNA: TGTGCCAGCAGCTGGGGGGACAGGGATGTGCGGCCCCAGCATTTT. This translates into CASSWGDRDVRPQHF.

The V call is TRBV12-3 or TRBV12-4, the J call TRBJ2-7; the D gene is possibly TRBD2 (6 bases). This CDR3 has 13 residues. V lost 6 bases and J lost 0, with 9 bases in between. The DNA of the CDR3 is TGTGCCAGCAGAGACGGGAGCTCCTACGAGCAGTACTTC. Protein product: CASRDGSSYEQYF.

This chain connects TRBV4-3 to TRBJ2-6, with D hard to call. The V end lost 3 bases, the J end lost 0 bases, and 9 bases lay between the germline ends. The CDR3 runs to 16 residues. CDR1 LGHNA and CDR2 YSLEER come from the germline V gene. CDR3 sequence (DNA): TGCGCCAGCAGCCACCACTCGAGCTCTGGGGCCAACGTCCTGACTTTC. This translates into CASSHHSSSGANVLTF.

This chain connects TRBV7-6 to TRBJ2-1; maybe TRBD2 (5 bases). The germline CDR1 and CDR2 sequences are SGHVS and FNYEAQ. V was trimmed by 1 base and J by 8 bases, leaving 6 bases between them. The CDR3 has 12 amino acids. The CDR3 bases are TGTGCCAGCAGCTTAGACGGGGATGAGCAGTTCTTC. It is translated as CASSLDGDEQFF.

CDR3 coding DNA: TGTGCCAGCAGCCAAGGGCAGACGGACACCATATATTTT. Encoded protein: CASSQGQTDTIYF. The rearrangement uses TRBV3-1 and TRBJ1-3, with no clear D. The V gene's germline CDR1 is LGHDT and CDR2 YNNKEL (reference sequence). The V end was cut by 1 base, the J end by 8 bases, with 9 bases between. This CDR3 region has 13 residues.

The chain is built from TRBV2 and TRBJ1-5, with D possibly TRBD1 on 6 matching bases. The V end lost 3 bases, the J end lost 5 bases, and 17 bases lay between the germline ends. This CDR3 contains 16 residues. Germline lookup yields CDR1 SNHLY and CDR2 FYNNEI. CDR3 sequence: CASSDPGQRHHQPQHF. CDR3 nucleotides: TGTGCCAGCAGTGATCCCGGACAGCGTCACCATCAGCCCCAGCATTTT.